These 18 T cell receptor beta chains came from one sample sequenced in a study of CD8+CD57+ T cells in acquired aplastic anemia. Genomic DNA acted as the template from which TCR beta VDJ combination and CDR3 sequence profiling were carried out. Via MiXCR, TCRdb re-called the reads, giving one row per CDR3 protein. The sample has about 470,000 distinct CDR3 sequences; about a third are singletons. Selection for sequencing was limited to patients who had shown CD8+CD57+ cell expansion by flow cytometry. The sequencing input was sorted CD4+, CD8+, or CD8+CD57+ T cells (not recorded which) from PBMCs. The receptors derive from a human donor with aplastic anemia.

The chain links TRBV2 to TRBJ1-2, with a weak D call TRBD1 (6 bases). Between the trimmed V and J ends, which lost 6 bases and 8 bases, there was a span of 13 bases. The CDR3 loop spans 12 amino acids. Germline V gene lookup returns CDR1 SNHLY and CDR2 FYNNEI. The CDR3 here is CASSLTGIGYTF. The CDR3 region has the DNA TGTGCCAGCAGCCTGACAGGAATCGGCTACACCTTC.

Remarks on this clonotype: With a much larger clone just one base away, this may be a read error. V is TRBV24-1 and J is TRBJ2-1, with 10 bases fitting TRBD2. CDR3 length equals 15 residues. Germline CDR1 is KGHDR and CDR2 is SFDVKD. The CDR3 spells CATSSKREGLFEQLF. CDR3 coding DNA: TGTGCCACCAGCTCGAAGCGGGAGGGCCTTTTTGAGCAGCTCTTC.

The chain recombines TRBV5-1 with TRBJ2-5, with D maybe TRBD2 (6 bases). Germline V gives CDR1 SGHRS, CDR2 YFSETQ. V dropped 4 bases and J dropped 1 base, with 14 bases sitting between them. This CDR3 spans 15 amino acids. The CDR3 DNA is TGCGCCAGCAGCCCCTCGGTCGGGGGCCAAGAGACCCAGTACTTC. It translates to CASSPSVGGQETQYF.

Note on this clonotype: This may come from a read error, since a much larger clone is one base off. The rearrangement uses TRBV7-9 and TRBJ1-2; perhaps TRBD1 as D (6 bases). Germline lookup yields CDR1 SEHNR and CDR2 FQNEAQ (reference sequence). Trimming took 2 bases from V and 12 from J, leaving 22 bases between them. This CDR3 contains 15 residues. CDR3 in DNA: TGTGCCAGCAGCTTAACACTTAATCAGGGGACGGGCAACACCTTC. This translates into CASSLTLNQGTGNTF.

The chain carries TRBV30 and TRBJ1-2; D remains unclear. The ends were cut back, 4 bases at V and 6 bases at J, with 9 bases in the middle. CDR3 length: 11 residues. Germline V gene lookup returns CDR1 GTSNPN and CDR2 SVGIG (reference sequence). CDR3 sequence (DNA): TGTGCCTGGACGGTGGGCCATGGCTACACCTTC. Encoded protein: CAWTVGHGYTF.

For this clonotype: A much larger clone differs from this one at a single base, so this may be a read error. V and J are TRBV7-2 and TRBJ1-3; no definite D call. The germline CDR1 and CDR2 sequences are SGHTA and FQGNSA. This CDR3 has 13 residues. The CDR3 DNA follows: TGTGCCAGCAGCTTAGGGTACGGAAACGCCATATATTTT. Translating gives CASSLGYGNAIYF.

The sample holds one count of this clonotype. This sequence joins TRBV24-1 and TRBJ1-2, with a tentative D call TRBD1 (5 bases). This CDR3 spans 12 amino acids. Germline CDR1 KGHDR, CDR2 SFDVKD. V lost 5 bases to trimming and J lost 6 bases, with 9 bases between them. CDR3 amino acids: CATSGLGDGYTF. The CDR3 DNA reads TGTGCCACCAGTGGCCTGGGGGATGGCTACACCTTC.

The gene calls are TRBV19 and TRBJ1-1, with D tentatively TRBD1 (5 bases). V lost 4 bases, J lost 1 base, and 13 bases lay in between. The CDR3 extends over 15 amino acids. Germline CDR1 is LNHDA and CDR2 is SQIVND (reference sequence). Here the CDR3 reads CASSTGLGGNTEAFF. Here the CDR3 DNA reads TGTGCCAGTAGTACTGGGTTGGGGGGGAACACTGAAGCTTTCTTT.

Remarks on this clonotype: Since a much larger clone is just one base distant, this may be a read error. The final CDR3 position lacks the conserved phenylalanine or tryptophan, pointing to a likely read error. V gene TRBV5-1 combines with J gene TRBJ2-3, with D perhaps TRBD1 (6 bases). Deletions cut 4 bases from V and 5 bases from J, with 14 bases between. CDR3 length equals 14 residues. CDR1 SGHRS and CDR2 YFSETQ come from the germline V gene. CDR3 bases: TGCGCCAGCAGCGACCAGGGGAAGGGAGATACGCAGTATTCT. The encoded protein is CASSDQGKGDTQYS.

This clonotype was observed a handful of times. This sequence joins TRBV25-1 and TRBJ1-6, with 10 nucleotides matching TRBD1. The CDR3 contains 17 residues. V lost 6 bases, J lost 7 bases, and 12 bases stayed unmatched. Germline V gene sequence: CDR1 MGHDK, CDR2 SYGVNS. The CDR3 coding sequence is TGTGCCAGCAGCCAAGATCCATCGGACAGGGGGAATTCACCCCTCCACTTT. This gives the protein CASSQDPSDRGNSPLHF.

Many counts were recorded for this clonotype. This chain links TRBV20-1 with TRBJ1-2, with D tentatively TRBD1 (5 bases). In germline, CDR1 is DFQATT, CDR2 SNEGSKA (reference sequence). CDR3 length equals 15 residues. V was shortened by 6 bases and J by 5 bases, with 22 bases between the two germline ends. The CDR3 region is CSAPSPAGRAYGYTF. In nucleotides, the CDR3 is TGCAGTGCCCCCTCGCCCGCAGGGAGGGCTTATGGCTACACCTTC.

The rearrangement links TRBV2 to TRBJ2-2; a possible D gene is TRBD1 (6 bases). Trimming shortened V by 7 bases and J by 3 bases, and 15 bases separated the two germline ends. CDR3 size: 15 residues. From germline, CDR1 is SNHLY and CDR2 FYNNEI. Here the CDR3 reads CASKNRASDTGELFF. CDR3 nucleotides: TGTGCCAGCAAGAACAGGGCTTCCGACACCGGGGAGCTGTTTTTT.

This clonotype was seen ten or more times. The V call is TRBV25-1, the J call TRBJ1-4, with unresolved D. The CDR3 contains 13 residues. Germline CDR1 MGHDK, CDR2 SYGVNS. V was pared by 8 bases and J by 7 bases, with 14 bases between. The CDR3 bases are TGTGCCAGCCTGCCCGCGTCCGCTGAAAAACTGTTTTTT. This codes for CASLPASAEKLFF.

Many counts were recorded for this clonotype. The chain joins TRBV15 to TRBJ1-2; tentative D call: TRBD1 (5 bases). CDR1 and CDR2 from the germline V gene are LNHNV and YYDKDF (reference sequence). The CDR3 is made up of 15 amino acids. The ends were cut back, 0 bases at V and 4 bases at J, with 12 bases in the middle. CDR3 in amino acids: CATSRDRDGIYGYTF. CDR3 DNA: TGTGCCACCAGCAGAGACCGGGACGGAATCTATGGCTACACCTTC. The full variable domain, in which reference TRBV15 and TRBJ1-2 provide the parts outside the CDR3, is DAMVIQNPRYQVTQFGKPVTLSCSQTLNHNVMYWYQQKSSQAPKLLFHYYDKDFNNEADTPDNFQSRRPNTSFCFLDIRSPGLGDTAMYLCATSRDRDGIYGYTFGSGTRLTVV.

This clonotype was detected only a few times. This chain connects TRBV12-3 or TRBV12-4 to TRBJ2-7; no clear D gene. V shed 7 bases and J shed 2 bases, with 12 bases lying between them. The CDR3 totals 13 residues. CDR3 region: CASNRANTYEQYF. In DNA form, the CDR3 reads TGTGCCAGCAACCGCGCCAATACCTACGAGCAGTACTTC.

This chain uses TRBV5-1 with TRBJ1-3; D is ambiguous. The CDR3 extends over 16 amino acids. V was trimmed by 0 bases and J by 0 bases, leaving 10 bases between them. Germline lookup yields CDR1 SGHRS and CDR2 YFSETQ. CDR3 sequence (DNA): TGCGCCAGCAGCTTGGCCCTGGCAGACTCTGGAAACACCATATATTTT. Protein: CASSLALADSGNTIYF.

The sample holds one count of this clonotype. This sequence joins TRBV2 and TRBJ1-1; D is unresolved. Germline V CDR1 and CDR2: SNHLY, FYNNEI. With 6 bases removed from V and 1 base from J, the gap between germline ends came to 9 bases. CDR3 length: 13 amino acids. CDR3 bases: TGTGCCAGCAGGGGTCAGAGGAACACTGAAGCTTTCTTT. It encodes CASRGQRNTEAFF.

This clonotype was recorded at least ten times. The rearrangement links TRBV20-1 to TRBJ2-7; perhaps TRBD2 as D (6 bases). Germline CDR1 DFQATT, CDR2 SNEGSKA (reference sequence). The CDR3 runs to 13 residues. The V gene lost 3 bases and the J gene lost 4 bases, with 13 bases spanning the gap. The CDR3 nucleotides read TGCAGTGCTAGGGGGCGGGGTAGGTACGAGCAGTACTTC. This translates into CSARGRGRYEQYF.